This is a list of T cell receptor beta chains from one sample in a study of T cells in Graves' hyperthyroidism and ophthalmopathy. TCRdb reprocessed the multiplex PCR reads with MiXCR, giving one entry per CDR3 protein. The profile shows 500,000 to 750,000 distinct CDR3 sequences, 15% to 19% of them singletons. The sample comprised blood. These TCRs come from a woman aged 30 to 39 with Graves' hyperthyroidism. Both conserved end residues are part of each CDR3. Fields, in order: J gene, V gene, D gene, clone size, CDR3 DNA, CDR3 protein. A D gene is named only where the DNA matches it firmly. For some rows the clone size is stated as once, few or many, or as a class when expanded; others skip it.

j_gene: TRBJ2-7; v_gene: TRBV3-1; d_gene: .; abundance: many; CDR3nt: TGTGCCAGCAGCCAAGGGGGACCCGACTACGAGCAGTACTTC; CDR3aa: CASSQGGPDYEQYF
j_gene: TRBJ1-1; v_gene: TRBV7-9; d_gene: .; abundance: .; CDR3nt: TGTGCCAGCAGCTTATACTCACTAACCACTGAAGCTTTCTTT; CDR3aa: CASSLYSLTTEAFF
j_gene: TRBJ2-2; v_gene: TRBV15; d_gene: TRBD2; abundance: many; CDR3nt: TGTGCCACCAGCAGAGCCACGACCGGGACTACGAACACCGGGGAGCTGTTTTTT; CDR3aa: CATSRATTGTTNTGELFF
j_gene: TRBJ2-1; v_gene: TRBV3-1; d_gene: TRBD2; abundance: many; CDR3nt: TGTGCCAGCACCAGACTAGCGGGAGGGCCGGGTGAGCAGTTCTTC; CDR3aa: CASTRLAGGPGEQFF
j_gene: TRBJ1-1; v_gene: TRBV9; d_gene: .; abundance: many; CDR3nt: TGTGCCAGCAGCGTAGGTTCGAACACTGAAGCTTTCTTT; CDR3aa: CASSVGSNTEAFF
j_gene: TRBJ2-5; v_gene: TRBV24-1; d_gene: .; abundance: many; CDR3nt: TGTGCCACCAGTGATTCTGGGCCACTGGCGACCCAGTACTTC; CDR3aa: CATSDSGPLATQYF
j_gene: TRBJ2-2; v_gene: TRBV4-1; d_gene: .; abundance: few; CDR3nt: TGCGCCAGCAGCCAAGTTCGGACTCCCAAGGGATCCACCGGGGAGCTGTTTTTT; CDR3aa: CASSQVRTPKGSTGELFF
j_gene: TRBJ2-2; v_gene: TRBV7-6; d_gene: .; abundance: many; CDR3nt: TGTGCCAGCAGCTTAGCGCATCCCGAGAACACCGGGGAGCTGTTTTTT; CDR3aa: CASSLAHPENTGELFF
j_gene: TRBJ2-3; v_gene: TRBV20-1; d_gene: .; abundance: many; CDR3nt: TGCAGTGCTTCGGGGGTCTGGGATACGCAGTATTTT; CDR3aa: CSASGVWDTQYF
j_gene: TRBJ1-6; v_gene: TRBV4-3; d_gene: .; abundance: .; CDR3nt: TGCGCCAGCAGCCAAGTTCAGGGACCGAATTCACCCCTCCACTTT; CDR3aa: CASSQVQGPNSPLHF
j_gene: TRBJ2-5; v_gene: TRBV3-1; d_gene: TRBD1; abundance: many; CDR3nt: TGTGCCAGCAGCCAAGGTGACAGGGTTGAGACCCAGTACTTC; CDR3aa: CASSQGDRVETQYF
j_gene: TRBJ2-2; v_gene: TRBV19; d_gene: TRBD2; abundance: few; CDR3nt: TGTGCCAGTAGTATCGAAGCTAGCGGGAGGGCCCCCGGGGAGCTGTTTTTT; CDR3aa: CASSIEASGRAPGELFF
j_gene: TRBJ2-1; v_gene: TRBV6-4; d_gene: TRBD2; abundance: .; CDR3nt: TGTGCCAGCAGTGTATGGACTAGCGGGAGTAAGATGATCTCCTACAATGAGCAGTTCTTC; CDR3aa: CASSVWTSGSKMISYNEQFF
j_gene: TRBJ2-7; v_gene: TRBV11-3; d_gene: .; abundance: many; CDR3nt: TGTGCCAGCAGCTTTGACCGAACCAAAGTGGGAGGATTCACCTACGAGCAGTACTTC; CDR3aa: CASSFDRTKVGGFTYEQYF
j_gene: TRBJ2-7; v_gene: TRBV10-3; d_gene: .; abundance: many; CDR3nt: TGTGCCATCAGTGAGTCTTTAGTGGGTAACTACGAGCAGTACTTC; CDR3aa: CAISESLVGNYEQYF
j_gene: TRBJ2-5; v_gene: TRBV11-2; d_gene: .; abundance: many; CDR3nt: TGTGCCAGCAGCACGAAGACCCGGGCCCAGAGGGGGCAAGAGACCCAGTACTTC; CDR3aa: CASSTKTRAQRGQETQYF
j_gene: TRBJ2-1; v_gene: TRBV24-1; d_gene: .; abundance: many; CDR3nt: TGTGCCACCAGTGATTTGGGAGTTGGTGAGCAGTTCTTC; CDR3aa: CATSDLGVGEQFF
j_gene: TRBJ2-4; v_gene: TRBV20-1; d_gene: TRBD2; abundance: many; CDR3nt: TGCAGTGCTAGAGATGGCCTAGCGGAAGCCAAAAACATTCAGTACTTC; CDR3aa: CSARDGLAEAKNIQYF
j_gene: TRBJ2-7; v_gene: TRBV20-1; d_gene: .; abundance: .; CDR3nt: TGCAGTGCAAAGGGCCTCTCCTACGAGCAGTACTTC; CDR3aa: CSAKGLSYEQYF
j_gene: TRBJ2-1; v_gene: TRBV9; d_gene: .; abundance: .; CDR3nt: TGTGCCAGCAGCCTCCACCCCTTTTCAACAGACAATGAGCAGTTCTTC; CDR3aa: CASSLHPFSTDNEQFF
j_gene: TRBJ2-7; v_gene: TRBV27; d_gene: TRBD1; abundance: .; CDR3nt: TGTGCCAGCAGTTTACAGGGGGCAAAGGAGCAGTACTTC; CDR3aa: CASSLQGAKEQYF
j_gene: TRBJ2-3; v_gene: TRBV4-3; d_gene: .; abundance: .; CDR3nt: TGCGCCAGCAGCCAAGACAGGCGACGCACAGATACGCAGTATTTT; CDR3aa: CASSQDRRRTDTQYF
j_gene: TRBJ2-7; v_gene: TRBV27; d_gene: .; abundance: many; CDR3nt: TGTGCCAGCAGTTCCCCCCACGAGCAGTACTTC; CDR3aa: CASSSPHEQYF
j_gene: TRBJ2-3; v_gene: TRBV4-1; d_gene: TRBD2; abundance: .; CDR3nt: TGCGCCAGCAGCCAAGATGGGCCGGGACTAGCACCGAGCACAGATACGCAGTATTTT; CDR3aa: CASSQDGPGLAPSTDTQYF
j_gene: TRBJ2-1; v_gene: TRBV13; d_gene: .; abundance: few; CDR3nt: TGTGCCAGCAGCTCATACAGGGTTTCGACCCGGGGCGAGCAGTTCTTC; CDR3aa: CASSSYRVSTRGEQFF
j_gene: TRBJ2-1; v_gene: TRBV18; d_gene: .; abundance: many; CDR3nt: TGTGCCAGCTCACCAAATCAACATTCGTCTGGGGGTGGCAATGAGCAGTTCTTC; CDR3aa: CASSPNQHSSGGGNEQFF
j_gene: TRBJ2-4; v_gene: TRBV7-2; d_gene: TRBD2; abundance: many; CDR3nt: TGTGCCAGCAGCTTCCCAACGGCCGGGACTACCAAAAACATTCAGTACTTC; CDR3aa: CASSFPTAGTTKNIQYF
j_gene: TRBJ1-2; v_gene: TRBV2; d_gene: TRBD1; abundance: .; CDR3nt: TGTGCCAGCAGTCCGGACAGGGATGTTCTCTATGGCTACACCTTC; CDR3aa: CASSPDRDVLYGYTF
j_gene: TRBJ2-3; v_gene: TRBV30; d_gene: TRBD2; abundance: .; CDR3nt: TGTGCCTGGAGTGGACTAGCGGACGTTACGCAGTATTTT; CDR3aa: CAWSGLADVTQYF
j_gene: TRBJ2-1; v_gene: TRBV20-1; d_gene: TRBD2; abundance: few; CDR3nt: TGCAGTGCTAGGGATACTAGCGGTCTAGGGAGTGAGCAGTTCTTC; CDR3aa: CSARDTSGLGSEQFF
j_gene: TRBJ1-6; v_gene: TRBV7-2; d_gene: TRBD1; abundance: .; CDR3nt: TGTGCCAGCAGCTTAGACCCGGGACAGGATTCACCCCTCCACTTT; CDR3aa: CASSLDPGQDSPLHF
j_gene: TRBJ2-5; v_gene: TRBV6-1; d_gene: .; abundance: many; CDR3nt: TGTGCCAGCAGCTCGGCAGGGGCCAACCAAGAGACCCAGTACTTC; CDR3aa: CASSSAGANQETQYF
j_gene: TRBJ2-1; v_gene: TRBV20-1; d_gene: TRBD2; abundance: many; CDR3nt: TGCAGTGCTAGAGATCAAGGCGGGAGAATAACCTACAATGAGCAGTTCTTC; CDR3aa: CSARDQGGRITYNEQFF
j_gene: TRBJ1-5; v_gene: TRBV20-1; d_gene: .; abundance: many; CDR3nt: TGCAGTGCTAGGCTGCAGGCGGGTCAGCCCCAGCATTTT; CDR3aa: CSARLQAGQPQHF